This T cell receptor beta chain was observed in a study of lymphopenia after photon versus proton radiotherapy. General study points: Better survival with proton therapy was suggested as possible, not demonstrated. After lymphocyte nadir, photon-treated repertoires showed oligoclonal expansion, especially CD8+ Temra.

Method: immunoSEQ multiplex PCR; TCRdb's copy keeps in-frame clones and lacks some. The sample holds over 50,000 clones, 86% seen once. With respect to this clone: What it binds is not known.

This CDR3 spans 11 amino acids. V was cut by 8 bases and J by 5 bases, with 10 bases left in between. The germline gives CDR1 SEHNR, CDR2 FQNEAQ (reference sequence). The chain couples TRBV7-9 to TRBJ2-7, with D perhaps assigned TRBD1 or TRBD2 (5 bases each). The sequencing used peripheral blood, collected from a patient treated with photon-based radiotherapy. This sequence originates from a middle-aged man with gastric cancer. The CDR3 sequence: CASGTLDEQYF. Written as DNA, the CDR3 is TGTGCCAGCGGGACGCTGGACGAGCAGTACTTC.